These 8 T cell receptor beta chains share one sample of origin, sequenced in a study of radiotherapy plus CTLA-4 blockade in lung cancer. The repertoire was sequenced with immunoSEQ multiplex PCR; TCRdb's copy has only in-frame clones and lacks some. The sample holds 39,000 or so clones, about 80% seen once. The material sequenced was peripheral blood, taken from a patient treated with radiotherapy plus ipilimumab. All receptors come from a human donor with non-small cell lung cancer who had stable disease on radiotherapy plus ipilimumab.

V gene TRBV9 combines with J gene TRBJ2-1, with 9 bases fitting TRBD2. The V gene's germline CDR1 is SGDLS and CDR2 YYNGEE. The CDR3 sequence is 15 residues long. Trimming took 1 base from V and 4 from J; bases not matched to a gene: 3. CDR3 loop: CASSVLAGIYNEQFF. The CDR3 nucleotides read TGTGCCAGCAGCGTACTAGCGGGGATATACAATGAGCAGTTCTTC. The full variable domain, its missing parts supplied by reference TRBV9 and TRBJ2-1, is DSGVTQTPKHLITATGQRVTLRCSPRSGDLSVYWYQQSLDQGLQFLIQYYNGEERAKGNILERFSAQQFPDLHSELNLSSLELGDSALYFCASSVLAGIYNEQFFGPGTRLTVL.

CDR3 in DNA: TGTGCCAGCAGCCCCGGGGGGGCCCTAGGTGAGCAGTACTTC. It is translated as CASSPGGALGEQYF. This chain connects TRBV7-2 to TRBJ2-5; 8 nucleotides agree with TRBD2. The germline gives CDR1 SGHTA, CDR2 FQGNSA. Losses at the gene ends were 5 bases for V and 11 bases for J; bases not matched to a gene: 13. The CDR3 is 14 amino acids.

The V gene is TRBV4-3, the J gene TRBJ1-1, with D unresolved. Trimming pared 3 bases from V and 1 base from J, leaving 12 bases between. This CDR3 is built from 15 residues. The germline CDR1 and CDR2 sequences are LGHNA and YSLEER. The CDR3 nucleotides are TGCGCCAGCAGCCAGGACGCCAGGACGAACACTGAAGCTTTCTTT. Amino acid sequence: CASSQDARTNTEAFF.

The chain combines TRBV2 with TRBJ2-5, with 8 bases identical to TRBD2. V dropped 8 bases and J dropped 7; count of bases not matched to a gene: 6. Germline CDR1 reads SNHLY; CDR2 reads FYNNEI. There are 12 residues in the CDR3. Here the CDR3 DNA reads TGTGCCAGCCGGGGCGGGGGGAGGACCCAGTACTTC. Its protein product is CASRGGGRTQYF.

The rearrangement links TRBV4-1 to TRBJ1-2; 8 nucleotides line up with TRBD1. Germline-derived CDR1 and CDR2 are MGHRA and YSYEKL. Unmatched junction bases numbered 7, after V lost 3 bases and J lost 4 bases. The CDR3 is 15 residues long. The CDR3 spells CASSHARGRTYGYTF. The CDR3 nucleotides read TGCGCCAGCAGCCACGCCAGGGGGCGGACCTATGGCTACACCTTC.

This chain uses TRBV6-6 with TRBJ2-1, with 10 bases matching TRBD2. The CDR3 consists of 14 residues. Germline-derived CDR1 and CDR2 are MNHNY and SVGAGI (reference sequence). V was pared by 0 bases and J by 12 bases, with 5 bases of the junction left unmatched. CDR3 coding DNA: TGTGCCAGCAGTTACTCGGCGTTAGCGGGGGGGCAGTTCTTC. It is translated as CASSYSALAGGQFF.

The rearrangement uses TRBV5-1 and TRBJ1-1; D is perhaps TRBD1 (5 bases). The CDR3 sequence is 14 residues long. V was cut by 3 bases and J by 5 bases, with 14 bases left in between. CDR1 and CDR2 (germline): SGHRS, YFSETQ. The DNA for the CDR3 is TGCGCCAGCAGCTCGGGACGTCTTCGGACTGAAGCTTTCTTT. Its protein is CASSSGRLRTEAFF.

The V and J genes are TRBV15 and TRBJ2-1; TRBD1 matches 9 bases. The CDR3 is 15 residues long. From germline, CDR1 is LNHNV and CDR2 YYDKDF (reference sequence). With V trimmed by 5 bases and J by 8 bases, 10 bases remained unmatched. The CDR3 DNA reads TGTGCCACCAGCTCCCGGGACAGGGAATGGGATGAGCAGTTCTTC. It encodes CATSSRDREWDEQFF.